Described below is a single T cell receptor beta chain sequence and its context. Its antigen is unidentified. The sample is drawn from a study of CD8 T cells in Susac syndrome. Study-wide points: By the study's own acknowledgment, its TCR sequencing and HLA analysis included relatively few individuals.

RNA was extracted with the RNeasy kit, and a quantity of roughly 0.5 to 1 ug was reverse transcribed using random hexamers. TCRdb re-called the immunoSEQ multiplex PCR reads with MiXCR, one entry per CDR3 protein. The table has some 110,000 distinct CDR3 sequences, about 95% seen once. Matched for age and sex, the controls were healthy donors. The clonotype comes from a human donor in good health. The sequenced sample was CD4+ T cells from PBMCs.

CDR3 DNA sequence: TGTGCCAGCACCGCTACGGGACTCCCGAACACTGAAGCTTTCTTT. It specifies CASTATGLPNTEAFF. The chain has TRBV28 and TRBJ1-1, with D possibly matching TRBD1 (5 bases). Germline CDR1 MDHEN, CDR2 SYDVKM. The CDR3 is 15 amino acids. The ends were cut back, 7 bases at V and 1 base at J, with 16 bases in the middle.